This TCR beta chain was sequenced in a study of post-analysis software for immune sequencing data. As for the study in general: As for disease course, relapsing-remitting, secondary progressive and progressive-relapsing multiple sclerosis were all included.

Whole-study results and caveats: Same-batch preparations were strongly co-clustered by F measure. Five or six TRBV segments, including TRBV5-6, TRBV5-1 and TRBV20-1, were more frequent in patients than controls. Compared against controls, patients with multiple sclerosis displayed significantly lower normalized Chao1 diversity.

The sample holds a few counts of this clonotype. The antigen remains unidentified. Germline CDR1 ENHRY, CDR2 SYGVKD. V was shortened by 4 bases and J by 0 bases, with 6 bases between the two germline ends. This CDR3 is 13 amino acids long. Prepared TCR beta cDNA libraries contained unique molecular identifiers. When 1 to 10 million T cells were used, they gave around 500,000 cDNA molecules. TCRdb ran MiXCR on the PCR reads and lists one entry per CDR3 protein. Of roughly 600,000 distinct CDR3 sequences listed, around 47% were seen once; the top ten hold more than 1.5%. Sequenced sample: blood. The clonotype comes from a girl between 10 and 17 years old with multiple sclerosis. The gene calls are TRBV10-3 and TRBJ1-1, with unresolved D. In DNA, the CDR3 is TGTGCCATCAGTGGAGAATTGAACACTGAAGCTTTCTTT. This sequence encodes CAISGELNTEAFF.